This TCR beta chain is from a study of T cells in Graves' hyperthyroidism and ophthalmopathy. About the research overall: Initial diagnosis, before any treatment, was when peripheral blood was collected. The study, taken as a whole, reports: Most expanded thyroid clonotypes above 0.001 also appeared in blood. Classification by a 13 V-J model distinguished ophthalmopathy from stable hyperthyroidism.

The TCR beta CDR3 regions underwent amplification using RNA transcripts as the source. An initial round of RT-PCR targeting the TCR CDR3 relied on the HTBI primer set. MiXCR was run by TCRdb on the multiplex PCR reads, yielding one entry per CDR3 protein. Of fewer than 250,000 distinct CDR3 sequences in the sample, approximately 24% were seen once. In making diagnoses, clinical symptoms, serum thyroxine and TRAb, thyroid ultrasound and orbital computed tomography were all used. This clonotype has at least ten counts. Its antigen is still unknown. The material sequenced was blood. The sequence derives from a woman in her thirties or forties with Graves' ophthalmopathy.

CDR3 sequence (DNA): TGTGCCAGCAGCTTAGTAGGCGGCGTAACCTACGAGCAGTACTTC. Protein sequence: CASSLVGGVTYEQYF. The chain joins TRBV7-2 to TRBJ2-7, with unresolved D. V lost 1 base and J 2 bases, leaving 12 bases between the germline ends. The germline CDR1 and CDR2 sequences are SGHTA and FQGNSA. This CDR3 region has 15 residues.